This T cell receptor beta chain was documented in a study of molecular identifiers for immune sequencing clone quantification. Based on a CD8+CD4-CCR7+CD45RA+ profile, naive CD8 T cells were sorted. This clonotype appeared many times. Antigen unknown. V shed 1 base and J 8 bases; nucleotides not matched to a gene: 7. The CDR3 has 15 residues. From germline, CDR1 is SGHTA and CDR2 FQGNSA. Methods described previously, with TCR primers listed, were used for bulk TCR libraries. TCRdb re-analysed the PCR reads in MiXCR, keeping a single row per CDR3 protein. The table lists approximately 630,000 distinct CDR3 sequences, roughly 27% of them singletons. Findings and caveats of the study: Barcode sharing among identical TCR molecules could make large clones appear smaller. Jurkat TCR RNA that was spiked in from one cell was reportedly detectable among one million naive cells.

The sequenced material came from naive CD8+ T cells from blood, with Jurkat cell RNA spiked in. Subset indicated: FACS-sorted CD8+CD4-CCR7+CD45RA+ naive T cells. This receptor was taken from a human donor in good health. Some libraries in this study had Jurkat cell RNA spiked in. This chain uses TRBV7-2 with TRBJ2-1; 8 nucleotides line up with TRBD2. The CDR3 sequence: CASSLVGLGGDEQFF. CDR3 bases: TGTGCCAGCAGCTTAGTGGGACTAGGAGGTGATGAGCAGTTCTTC.